These 19 T cell receptor beta chains were all obtained from the same sample, sequenced in a study of tumor-infiltrating lymphocytes in primary liver carcinoma. The source of the blood RNA was unsorted whole blood, and germline DNA was extracted as well. TCR beta cDNA came from roughly 0.45 ug total RNA, primed with a constant-region primer. Modified slightly, ARM-PCR produced TCR beta libraries over three nested multiplex PCR rounds. The study ran its first two PCR rounds for approximately 10 cycles each, using TRBV1-TRBV30 forward primers and a C-beta reverse primer. TCRdb called the multiplex PCR reads again in MiXCR, with one record for every CDR3 protein. Here the sample spans about 310,000 distinct CDR3 sequences, 50% to 75% being singletons. The sequencing sample was made of peripheral blood. These receptors originate from a woman in her twenties or thirties with primary liver carcinoma and hepatitis B virus infection.

Details on this clonotype: Being one base from a much bigger clone, this may be a read error. The chain uses TRBV12-3 or TRBV12-4 and TRBJ2-1; tentatively, D is TRBD1 (6 bases). The CDR3 loop spans 16 amino acids. The CDR3 here is CAGSPPGVLLYNEQFF. CDR3 nucleotides: TGTGCCGGCAGTCCCCCAGGGGTCCTACTATACAATGAGCAGTTCTTC.

This clonotype was observed a few times. V is TRBV5-5 and J is TRBJ2-3, with 11 bases matching TRBD1. Germline V lookup: CDR1 SGHKS, CDR2 YYEKEE (reference sequence). V lost 4 bases and J lost 4; bases outside the gene matches: 5. The CDR3 is 15 amino acids. CDR3 bases: TGTGCCAGCAGCAGGGGGACAGGGGGAGCAGATACGCAGTATTTT. Translated, it gives CASSRGTGGADTQYF.

The chain has TRBV5-4 and TRBJ2-1; TRBD2 aligns across 10 bases. This CDR3 is 15 amino acids long. J lost 4 bases, V lost 4 bases, and 5 bases had no gene match. Per germline, CDR1 SGHNT and CDR2 YYREEE (reference sequence). The CDR3 region has the DNA TGTGCCAGCAGCCCCGGGACTAGCGAGTACAATGAGCAGTTCTTC. Protein: CASSPGTSEYNEQFF.

The V gene is TRBV5-1, the J gene TRBJ2-3; TRBD2 matches at 10 bases. Per the germline V gene, CDR1 is SGHRS and CDR2 is YFSETQ. V trimming: 4 bases; J trimming: 2 bases; junction bases outside the gene matches: 7. The CDR3 is 16 amino acids. The CDR3 coding sequence is TGCGCCAGCAGCCCCCTTAGCGGGAGGCCCACAGATACGCAGTATTTT. Its protein is CASSPLSGRPTDTQYF.

The gene calls are TRBV12-3 or TRBV12-4 and TRBJ2-1; a weak D match, TRBD2 (5 bases). The CDR3 is made up of 13 amino acids. V lost 3 bases and J lost 6, with 9 bases in between. CDR3 protein: CASSFERPNEQFF. As DNA, the CDR3 is TGTGCCAGCAGTTTTGAGCGGCCCAATGAGCAGTTCTTC.

This clonotype was recorded at least ten times. This sequence joins TRBV4-3 and TRBJ2-7; 7 bases match TRBD2. Per the germline V gene, CDR1 is LGHNA and CDR2 is YSLEER. The V and J ends lost 4 bases and 0 bases, in that order; junction bases with no gene match: 9. This CDR3 has 16 amino acids. As DNA, the CDR3 is TGCGCCAGCAGCCGGGAAACTAGCGTATCCTCCTACGAGCAGTACTTC. This gives the protein CASSRETSVSSYEQYF.

J is TRBJ2-1 and V is TRBV23-1, with 8 bases aligning to TRBD1. TRBV23-1 is given ORF status, its function remaining uncertain. V trimming: 6 bases; J trimming: 7 bases; junction bases outside the gene matches: 8. The CDR3 runs 14 residues. CDR3 loop: CASRTGGTINEQFF. CDR3 nucleotides: TGCGCCAGCAGAACAGGGGGAACAATAAATGAGCAGTTCTTC.

Comment on this clonotype: The junction and the germline gene differ at one end; a read error may be behind it. V gene TRBV5-1 combines with J gene TRBJ2-7, with D perhaps matching TRBD1 or TRBD2 (5 bases each). This CDR3 is 16 amino acids long. Germline values: CDR1 SGHRS, CDR2 YFSETQ. The CDR3 is CASSLEVQGVHVEQYF. The CDR3 nucleotides read TGCGCCAGTAGCTTGGAGGTTCAGGGCGTCCATGTCGAGCAGTACTTC.

This clonotype appeared many times. The chain employs TRBV6-5 and TRBJ1-1; unclear D gene. CDR3 length: 13 amino acids. Germline V gene data show CDR1 as MNHEY and CDR2 as SVGAGI. Deletions cut 6 bases from V and 1 base from J, with 9 bases between. For the CDR3, the DNA is TGTGCCAGCAGCTTAGGCAGGAACACTGAAGCTTTCTTT. It specifies CASSLGRNTEAFF.

Regarding this clonotype: Given a much more abundant clone one base away, this may be a read error. The chain joins TRBV6-5 to TRBJ2-7; D might be TRBD1 or TRBD2, each matching 5 bases. Germline loops: CDR1 MNHEY, CDR2 SVGAGI. The CDR3 is 13 residues long. The CDR3 sequence: CASGYGAPGEQYF. The DNA of the CDR3 is TGTGCCAGCGGTTACGGGGCGCCGGGGGAGCAGTACTTC.

This clonotype was recorded many times. V gene TRBV12-3 or TRBV12-4 combines with J gene TRBJ2-3; the match to TRBD2 covers 10 bases. The CDR3 length is 12 residues. V dropped 6 bases and J dropped 9; count of bases not matched to a gene: 3. CDR3 loop: CASSLAGDTQYF. CDR3 coding DNA: TGTGCCAGCAGCCTAGCGGGGGACACGCAGTATTTT.

This chain uses TRBV10-2 with TRBJ1-1, with 7 nucleotides matching TRBD1. CDR3 length: 14 amino acids. Germline V CDR1 and CDR2: WSHSY, SAAADI. Trimming took 6 bases from V and 3 from J; bases not matched to a gene: 7. CDR3 loop: CASRGQHLDTEAFF. The CDR3 bases are TGCGCCAGCAGGGGACAGCATTTGGACACTGAAGCTTTCTTT.

This clonotype turned up a few times. One end of the junction varies from germline; a read error may be responsible. The V and J genes are TRBV6-1 and TRBJ1-6; D ambiguous. Germline loops: CDR1 MNHNS, CDR2 SASEGT. This CDR3 comprises 15 residues. Here the CDR3 reads CASRPGFNYNSPLYF. As DNA, the CDR3 is TGTGCCAGCAGGCCGGGTTTCAACTATAATTCACCCCTCTACTTT.

There are many counts of this clonotype. The CDR3 is CASSVQGAEGYTF. The DNA for the CDR3 is TGTGCCAGCAGCGTACAGGGGGCAGAAGGCTACACCTTC. The V gene is TRBV5-4, the J gene TRBJ1-2; 9 bases map to TRBD1. The CDR3 extends over 13 amino acids. CDR1 and CDR2 from the germline V gene are SGHNT and YYREEE (reference sequence). J lost 8 bases, V lost 4 bases, and 6 bases had no gene match. Together with reference TRBV5-4 and TRBJ1-2, the CDR3 gives the full variable domain: ETGVTQSPTHLIKTRGQQVTLRCSSQSGHNTVSWYQQALGQGPQFIFQYYREEENGRGNFPPRFSGLQFPNYSSELNVNALELDDSALYLCASSVQGAEGYTFGSGTRLTVV.

This clonotype has ten or more counts. The chain uses TRBV11-2 and TRBJ1-2, with D unresolved. The CDR3 loop spans 13 amino acids. Germline V gene lookup returns CDR1 SGHAT and CDR2 FQNNGV. Trimming pared 1 base from V and 7 bases from J, leaving 10 bases between. Here the CDR3 reads CASSLGGPGGYTF. The DNA of the CDR3 is TGTGCCAGCAGCTTAGGAGGGCCTGGTGGCTACACCTTC.

This chain links TRBV5-4 with TRBJ2-3, with D possibly matching TRBD2 (6 bases). Germline V gene lookup returns CDR1 SGHNT and CDR2 YYREEE (reference sequence). CDR3 length: 14 amino acids. The V end lost 8 bases, the J end lost 1 base, and 14 bases lay between the germline ends. CDR3 sequence (DNA): TGTGCCAGTAGATACCAGCGGGGCACAGATACGCAGTATTTT. Translated: CASRYQRGTDTQYF.

With respect to this clonotype: This could be a read error, since a much larger clone is one nucleotide away. V is TRBV11-2 and J is TRBJ1-2; D gene uncertain. The CDR3 is made up of 13 amino acids. Trimming removed 5 bases at V and 0 bases at J, with 7 bases between. Germline V CDR1 and CDR2: SGHAT, FQNNGV. In DNA form, the CDR3 reads TGTGCCAGCAGCGGCAGTACTAACTATGGCTACACCTTC. It specifies CASSGSTNYGYTF.

In this sample, this clonotype turned up a few times. V gene TRBV7-8 combines with J gene TRBJ2-7; 14 positions match TRBD2. Trimming at V came to 5 bases and at J to 6 bases, leaving 3 bases not matched to a gene. Germline CDR1 is SGHVS and CDR2 is FQNEAQ. The CDR3 sequence is 14 residues long. The CDR3 here is CASSTGLAGVEQYF. CDR3 in DNA: TGTGCCAGCAGCACGGGACTAGCGGGAGTCGAGCAGTACTTC.

Points on this clonotype: Possible read error: a much larger clone is one base away. The chain is built from TRBV6-6 and TRBJ2-3; 9 bases agree with TRBD1. The CDR3 has 15 residues. The germline gives CDR1 MNHNY, CDR2 SVGAGI (reference sequence). With V trimmed by 6 bases and J by 6 bases, 10 bases remained unmatched. The CDR3 DNA follows: TGTGCCAGCAGAGAGGACAGGGGAGGTTCGGATACGCAGTATTTT. Its translation: CASREDRGGSDTQYF.